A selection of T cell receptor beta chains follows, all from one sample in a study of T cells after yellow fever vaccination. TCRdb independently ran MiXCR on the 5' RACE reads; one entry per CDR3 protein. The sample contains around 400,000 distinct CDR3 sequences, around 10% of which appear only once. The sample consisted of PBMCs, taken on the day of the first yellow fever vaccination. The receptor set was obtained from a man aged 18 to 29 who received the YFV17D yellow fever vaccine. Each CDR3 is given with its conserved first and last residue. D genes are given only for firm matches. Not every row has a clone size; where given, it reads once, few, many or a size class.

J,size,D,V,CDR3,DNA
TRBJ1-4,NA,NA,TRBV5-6,CASSLARTAGEKLFF,TGTGCCAGCAGCTTGGCCCGGACAGCAGGTGAAAAACTGTTTTTT
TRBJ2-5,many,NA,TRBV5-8,CASSRHLGETQYF,TGTGCCAGCAGCCGACACCTGGGGGAGACCCAGTACTTC
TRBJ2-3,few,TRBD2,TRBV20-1,CSAIGLADYTDTQYF,TGCAGTGCTATCGGACTAGCAGACTACACAGATACGCAGTATTTT
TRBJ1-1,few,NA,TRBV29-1,CSVEDLIWSVNAEAFF,TGCAGCGTTGAAGATCTAATCTGGTCTGTCAACGCTGAAGCTTTCTTT
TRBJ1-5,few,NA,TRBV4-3,CASSQVQGNQPQHF,TGCGCCAGCAGCCAAGTGCAGGGTAATCAGCCCCAGCATTTT
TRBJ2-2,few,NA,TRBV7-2,CASSYRQTTGELFF,TGTGCCAGCAGCTACCGACAGACTACCGGGGAGCTGTTTTTT
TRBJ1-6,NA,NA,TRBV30,CAKGEQEGSPLHF,TGTGCCAAAGGGGAACAGGAGGGTTCACCCCTCCACTTT
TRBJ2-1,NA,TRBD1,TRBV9,CASSVLGTGVVRITNEQFF,TGTGCCAGCAGCGTATTGGGGACAGGGGTTGTAAGGATTACGAATGAGCAGTTCTTC
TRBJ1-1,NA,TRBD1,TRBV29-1,CSVVDRARNTEAFF,TGCAGCGTTGTCGACAGGGCGAGGAACACTGAAGCTTTCTTT
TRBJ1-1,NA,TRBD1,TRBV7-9,CASSLWTGGVEAFF,TGTGCCAGCAGCTTATGGACAGGGGGTGTTGAAGCTTTCTTT
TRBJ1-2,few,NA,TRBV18,CASSPGGVGQNLWGYTF,TGTGCCAGCTCACCGGGCGGCGTAGGACAGAACCTATGGGGCTACACCTTC
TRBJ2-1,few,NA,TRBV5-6,CASINGGSYNEQFF,TGTGCCAGCATTAATGGTGGCTCCTACAATGAGCAGTTCTTC
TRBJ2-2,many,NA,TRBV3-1,CASRTGANTGELFF,TGTGCCAGCAGGACAGGAGCGAACACCGGGGAGCTGTTTTTT
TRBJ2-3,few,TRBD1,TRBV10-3,CAISEVGGGTDTQYF,TGTGCCATCAGTGAAGTAGGGGGCGGAACAGATACGCAGTATTTT
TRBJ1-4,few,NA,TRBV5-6,CASSLVAATNEKLFF,TGTGCCAGCAGCTTGGTGGCAGCAACTAATGAAAAACTGTTTTTT
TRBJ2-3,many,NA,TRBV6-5,CASSYGQTGTSTDTQYF,TGTGCCAGCAGCTACGGCCAAACCGGGACCAGCACAGATACGCAGTATTTT
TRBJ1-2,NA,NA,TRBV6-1,CASSQARTSNYGYTF,TGTGCCAGCAGTCAAGCGCGAACCTCTAACTATGGCTACACCTTC
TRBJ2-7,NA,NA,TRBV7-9,CASSAWDSYEQYF,TGTGCCAGCAGCGCGTGGGACTCTTACGAGCAGTACTTC
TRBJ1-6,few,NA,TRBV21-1,CASSTPEPGQGDSPLHF,TGTGCCAGCAGCACGCCCGAACCGGGACAGGGGGATTCACCCCTCCACTTT
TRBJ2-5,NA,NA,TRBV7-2,CASSSGSRRETQYF,TGTGCCAGCAGCTCAGGGTCGAGAAGGGAGACCCAGTACTTC
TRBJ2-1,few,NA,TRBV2,CASNEPGAHNEQFF,TGTGCCAGCAACGAGCCAGGGGCCCACAATGAGCAGTTCTTC
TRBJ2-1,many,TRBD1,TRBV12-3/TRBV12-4,CASSPRDSSNEQFF,TGTGCCAGCAGTCCCCGGGACAGCAGCAATGAGCAGTTCTTC
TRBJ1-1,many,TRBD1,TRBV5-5,CASSSSGTGWTEAFF,TGTGCCAGCAGCTCCTCCGGGACAGGGTGGACTGAAGCTTTCTTT
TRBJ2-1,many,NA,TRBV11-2,CASSGAAGSSYNEQFF,TGTGCCAGCAGCGGAGCGGCGGGATCCTCCTACAATGAGCAGTTCTTC
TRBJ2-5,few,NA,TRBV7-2,CASSRSGPETQYF,TGTGCCAGCAGTAGATCGGGGCCGGAGACCCAGTACTTC
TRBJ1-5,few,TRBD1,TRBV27,CASPPCTGGSGNQPQHF,TGTGCCAGCCCTCCCTGTACAGGGGGCAGCGGCAATCAGCCCCAGCATTTT
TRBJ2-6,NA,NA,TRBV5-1,CASSSQTGAGANVLTF,TGCGCCAGCAGCTCCCAGACGGGGGCTGGGGCCAACGTCCTGACTTTC
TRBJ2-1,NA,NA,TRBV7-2,CASSLLVGNEQFF,TGTGCCAGCAGCCTACTAGTTGGAAATGAGCAGTTCTTC